This is a list of T cell receptor beta chains from one sample in a study of control samples from healthy donors and cancer patients. The table came from immunoSEQ multiplex PCR; TCRdb's copy has only in-frame clones and leaves some out. Of about 130,000 clones in the sample, 75% to 95% were seen once. Sequencing input: blood. Source of these receptors: a man in his forties in good health. Both conserved end residues are part of each CDR3. Each record gives: clone size, J gene, V gene, D gene, CDR3 DNA, CDR3 protein. D genes are given only for firm matches. Only some rows state a clone size, as once, few, many or a class for expanded clones.

.	TRBJ2-2	TRBV9	TRBD2	TGTGCCAGCAGCGTAGGGGAGGGACGGACGACCGGGGAGCTGTTTTTT	CASSVGEGRTTGELFF
.	TRBJ2-3	TRBV27	.	TGTGCCAGCAGCCGACAGGGCGGGGGCACAGATACGCAGTATTTT	CASSRQGGGTDTQYF
.	TRBJ1-6	TRBV14	.	TGTGCCAGCAGCCAAGAAGAGAGGATGGGGGGCTCCTATAATTCACCCCTCCACTTT	CASSQEERMGGSYNSPLHF
.	TRBJ2-7	TRBV5-6	TRBD1	TGTGCCAGCAGTTATCGGGACAGATCCTACGAGCAGTACTTC	CASSYRDRSYEQYF
.	TRBJ2-2	TRBV7-3	.	TGTGCCAGCAGCTTAACCCCGGGGGCGGGCGGGGAGCTGTTTTTT	CASSLTPGAGGELFF
.	TRBJ2-1	TRBV25-1	TRBD1	TGTGCCAGCAGTGATTCTATCTTCAGGGGGTCTCCCTACAATGAGCAGTTCTTC	CASSDSIFRGSPYNEQFF
.	TRBJ2-5	TRBV19	TRBD2	TGTGCCAGTACCAAAACGATCCGGGGGGACGACCAAGAGACCCAGTACTTC	CASTKTIRGDDQETQYF
.	TRBJ2-3	TRBV9	.	TGTGCCAGCAGCGTAGAGGGGACAGATACGCAGTATTTT	CASSVEGTDTQYF
.	TRBJ2-7	TRBV18	TRBD1	TGTGCCAGCTCACCTACAGGGGCCGAGCAGTACTTC	CASSPTGAEQYF
.	TRBJ1-5	TRBV30	.	TGTGCCTGGGGCTCGGACAGTAGTCAGCCCCAGCATTTT	CAWGSDSSQPQHF
.	TRBJ2-2	TRBV5-8	.	TGTGCCAGCAGACGGGACATAATCGGGGAGCTGTTTTTT	CASRRDIIGELFF
.	TRBJ2-2	TRBV18	.	TGTGCCAGCTCACCCCTGAACACCGGGGAGCTGTTTTTT	CASSPLNTGELFF
.	TRBJ1-3	TRBV28	TRBD1	TGTGCCAGCACGCCTCAGGGGGTAGCAGGAAACACCATATATTTT	CASTPQGVAGNTIYF
.	TRBJ2-5	TRBV7-2	TRBD2	TGTGCCAGCAGCCGCGGGGGTTGGGGAGAGACCCAGTACTTC	CASSRGGWGETQYF
.	TRBJ1-3	TRBV21-1	.	TGTGCCAGCAGCAAAGTGGTTAGAAGGCAGGTTCGACCCATATATTTT	CASSKVVRRQVRPIYF
.	TRBJ1-1	TRBV29-1	.	TGCAGCGTTGCACAGTACACTGAAGCTTTCTTT	CSVAQYTEAFF
few	TRBJ2-6	TRBV2	.	TGTGCCAGCAGTGAACTAATGACGGGACGGAGGAACTCTGGGGCCAACGTCCTGACTTTC	CASSELMTGRRNSGANVLTF
.	TRBJ2-1	TRBV28	TRBD2	TGTGCCAGCAGTTTATCGGGCGGGGGGAGTACGAATGAGCAGTTCTTC	CASSLSGGGSTNEQFF
.	TRBJ2-7	TRBV19	.	TGTGCCAGTAGTTGGGCAGGGGAAGCCTCCTACGAGCAGTACTTC	CASSWAGEASYEQYF
.	TRBJ2-1	TRBV9	TRBD2	TGTGCCAGCAGCGTAGACGCGGGACTAGCGATTAATGAGCAGTTCTTC	CASSVDAGLAINEQFF
.	TRBJ2-5	TRBV20-1	.	TGCAGTGCTAGATTAGTGGTGACCCAGTACTTC	CSARLVVTQYF
.	TRBJ2-1	TRBV3-1/TRBV3-2	TRBD2	TGTGCCAGCAGCCAAGAAGGACTAGCGGGGATGATGCAGTTCTTC	CASSQEGLAGMMQFF
.	TRBJ2-7	TRBV2	.	TGTGCCAGCAGTCTAGACAGTCACTCCTACGAGCAGTACTTC	CASSLDSHSYEQYF
.	TRBJ1-1	TRBV19	.	TGTGCCAGTAGTACTGGCAGAGGGAACACTGAAGCTTTCTTT	CASSTGRGNTEAFF
.	TRBJ1-5	TRBV21-1	.	TGTGCCAGCGTAGCCCTCCCCGCCTCTTATCAGCCCCAGCATTTT	CASVALPASYQPQHF
.	TRBJ1-4	TRBV23-1	TRBD1	TGCGCCAGCACTCAGGACAGGGGATTTTGGAAACTGTTTTTT	CASTQDRGFWKLFF
.	TRBJ2-1	TRBV24-1	.	TGTGCCACCAGTGACAGGCCGCCTGACAATGAGCAGTTCTTC	CATSDRPPDNEQFF
.	TRBJ1-2	TRBV7-9	TRBD1	TGTGCCAGCAGCGTGGGACAGAATTATGGCTACACCTTC	CASSVGQNYGYTF
.	TRBJ1-3	TRBV19	.	TGTGCCAGTAGTACAGGGGTTGGAAACACCATATATTTT	CASSTGVGNTIYF
.	TRBJ1-3	TRBV6-5	.	TGTGCCAGCAGTTCAGCGACCGGGAGTGGAAACACCATATATTTT	CASSSATGSGNTIYF
.	TRBJ2-7	TRBV5-6	.	TGTGCCAGCAGCTTAGGTACGGGGGAGACCTACGAGCAGTACTTC	CASSLGTGETYEQYF
once	TRBJ2-3	TRBV10-3	TRBD2	TGTGCCATCAGTGGAAAACTAGCGGGGGACACAGATACGCAGTATTTT	CAISGKLAGDTDTQYF
few	TRBJ2-5	TRBV11-3	.	TGTGCCAGCAGCTCCGGGGACACTCTCTATCAAGAGACCCAGTACTTC	CASSSGDTLYQETQYF
.	TRBJ1-3	TRBV7-9	.	TGTGCCAGCAGCTTATGGGACGGTGGAAACACCATATATTTT	CASSLWDGGNTIYF
.	TRBJ1-3	TRBV10-3	.	TGTGCCATCGAGACTGGAAACACCATATATTTT	CAIETGNTIYF
.	TRBJ2-7	TRBV11-2	.	TGTGCCAGCATCGTAAACCTGGGGTTAGCCTACGAGCAGTACTTC	CASIVNLGLAYEQYF
.	TRBJ2-5	TRBV5-1	.	TGCGCCAGCAGGCCCGGGCCAGAAGCAGAGACCCAGTACTTC	CASRPGPEAETQYF
.	TRBJ1-2	TRBV6-5	TRBD1	TGTGCCAGCACCTGGGACAGTCCGGTGGGAGGCTACACCTTC	CASTWDSPVGGYTF
.	TRBJ1-2	TRBV7-9	TRBD1	TGTGCCAGCAGCTTAAGGGGGGACAGGGTGTCTGCGGGCTACACCTTC	CASSLRGDRVSAGYTF
.	TRBJ2-5	TRBV4-1	.	TGCGCCAGCAGCCAAGAATGGGACTGGAAAGAGACCCAGTACTTC	CASSQEWDWKETQYF
.	TRBJ2-7	TRBV6-5	.	TGTGCCAGCAGAAGGAGAAGGGAGCAGTACTTC	CASRRRREQYF
.	TRBJ1-4	TRBV5-4	TRBD1	TGTGCCAGCAGCCTTTTTGGTGGACAGGGGAATGAAAAACTGTTTTTT	CASSLFGGQGNEKLFF
.	TRBJ1-1	TRBV27	TRBD1	TGTGCCAGCAGTTCCCGGACAGGGGTCATAGACACTGAAGCTTTCTTT	CASSSRTGVIDTEAFF
.	TRBJ2-5	TRBV20-1	TRBD2	TGCAGTGCTAGTATGGCTAGCGGGGGACCCTCGGGGGGAGAGACCCAGTACTTC	CSASMASGGPSGGETQYF
.	TRBJ1-2	TRBV5-1	.	TGCGCCAGCAGCCTGTCCGGGTGGCAGCACTATGGCTACACCTTC	CASSLSGWQHYGYTF